This TCR beta chain comes out of a study of shared clonotypes between healthy human individuals. Trimming removed 0 bases at V and 1 base at J, with 9 bases between. Germline CDR1 SGDLS, CDR2 YYNGEE. The CDR3 has 15 amino acids. Here immunoSEQ multiplex PCR was the method, and the copy in TCRdb shows in-frame clones only, minus some. This table has roughly 2,300,000 clones, around 90% appearing once. The donors, all of them Caucasian adults, lived in Nashville, Tennessee. The sequence came from a young man in good health. Some clones in this sample may be carry-over from other donors' samples. Material for sequencing was naive CD4+ T cells from PBMCs. Regarding subset: CD45RA+ positively selected. This chain connects TRBV9 to TRBJ2-3; D is unclear. The CDR3 DNA follows: TGTGCCAGCAGCGTAGGACTTGGGGGCACAGATACGCAGTATTTT. Residues: CASSVGLGGTDTQYF.